The sequence of this T cell receptor beta chain was determined in a study of T-cell memory formation after mild COVID-19 (dated by TCRdb to 2020 to 2022). General notes on the study: TCR sequence clusters from the two donors were found to be largely donor specific. In two donors, T-cell clones that expanded and contracted after mild COVID-19 were tracked by sequencing TCRalpha and TCRbeta repertoires over time. The cohort comprised two young, previously healthy adult volunteers, one female and one male. Paper-wide results and their limitations: Contracting CD4+ clones were found mainly in CM and EM memory subsets, while CD8+ clones were enriched in EMRA. Only a couple of mild cases were covered by the study, and larger cohorts that include severe cases with pre-infection samples were considered necessary. Some responding clones were detected in pre-infection memory, which suggested that pre-existing cross-reactive memory T cells had joined the SARS-CoV-2 response. From day 15 to 85, contracting clones showed balanced CD4/CD8 phenotypes, whereas a second wave of clones that expanded from day 15 to 37 leaned towards CD4+. The second-wave clones that peaked on day 37 were not confirmed to be SARS-CoV-2 specific.

The data were produced on an Illumina NovaSeq 6000. TCRalpha and TCRbeta cDNA libraries were constructed by 5'RACE with constant-segment primers, with sample barcodes and unique molecular identifiers being introduced. Trizol reagent was used to extract RNA from every sample. Libraries were amplified in two PCR steps, with a second sample barcode and Illumina TruSeq adapters added in the second step. Libraries were sequenced on an Illumina NovaSeq with 2 x 150 bp paired-end reads. The study's processing was this. Reads were demultiplexed and collapsed into UMI-guided consensus sequences with migec v1.2.7. Using mixcr v2.1.11, UMI consensuses were aligned to TRA and TRB V and J templates and then assembled into clonotypes. A clonotype was counted as expanded or contracted only if both edgeR and NoisET called the change significant, with noise models trained on biological replicates. For edgeR calls, a false discovery rate-adjusted p below 0.01 and a log2 fold-change threshold of 1 were applied. As an exploratory analysis of dynamics, max-normalized trajectories of the 1000 most abundant clonotypes were examined by PCA with hierarchical clustering. Separately sequenced CD4+ and CD8+ repertoires were used to assign the CD4 or CD8 phenotype of responding clones. TCRdb reran the public reads through fastp at Q25 and MiXCR, keeping productive beta chains. Entries that share a CDR3 protein sequence are merged under the most common genes and DNA. Clone size and V and J calls follow TCRdb, not the original study. This sample is represented by some 330,000 distinct CDR3 sequences; 20% to 25% of them were singletons. The ten largest clones represent 12% of the sample.

Ficoll-Paque density gradient centrifugation was the method used to isolate PBMCs. Of note for this clonotype: The clone's antigen remains unknown. The sample holds no much larger clone one base away, and base qualities are not on file.

The clonotype originates from an adult woman who had mild COVID-19 (a few samples of this study predate the infection). The sample titles of this study are shuffled in the database, so cell type and time point are left out; the donor was told from shared clones. Sequenced sample: PBMCs or a T cell subset sorted from them (not recorded which).

The CDR3 protein sequence reads: CASSFDSQDRSSYEQYF. The DNA sequence follows: TGTGCCAGCAGTTTTGACAGTCAGGATAGGAGCTCCTACGAGCAGTACTTC. The receptor chain draws on TRBV12-3 or TRBV12-4 and TRBJ2-7, with a weak D call of TRBD1 (5 bases match). From the cysteine through the phenylalanine, the CDR3 covers 17 amino acids. The CDR3 DNA has 51 bases and is translated from base 1. V is shortened by 3 bases, J by 0 bases, and the region joining them spans 18 bases.